The sequence of this T cell receptor beta chain was determined in a study of lymphopenia after photon versus proton radiotherapy. TCRdb keeps only in-frame clones here, not all; method: immunoSEQ multiplex PCR. In the table there are tens of thousands of clones, approximately 82% of which are singletons. There are 15 residues in the CDR3. Germline V gives CDR1 LNHDA, CDR2 SQIVND (reference sequence). V dropped 5 bases and J dropped 4; count of bases not matched to a gene: 10. Findings of the study overall: Only patients who died were analyzed for survival; proton advantage is unproven.

As for this clone: Its antigen is unknown.

The sample was peripheral blood, taken from a patient treated with proton-based radiotherapy. The origin of this receptor is a man in his sixties with pancreatic cancer. This chain connects TRBV19 to TRBJ1-2; 7 positions match TRBD1. In nucleotides, the CDR3 is TGTGCCAGTAGTTCCACCGGGACAGCCGTCTATGGCTACACCTTC. It specifies CASSSTGTAVYGYTF.